This record concerns one T cell receptor beta chain sequence. CDR1 is MGHDK and CDR2 is SYGVNS in the germline V gene. V dropped 2 bases and J dropped 6 bases, with 14 bases sitting between them. There are 15 residues in the CDR3. Libraries were prepared by immunoSEQ multiplex PCR; TCRdb keeps only in-frame clonotypes and omits some of them. Here the sample spans tens of thousands of clones, roughly 80% being singletons. This entry is derived from a study of T cell clones after liver transplantation. At the level of the study: Standard immunosuppression, with no induction, continued until 12-24 months after transplant.

This chain connects TRBV25-1 to TRBJ2-1, with D tentatively TRBD2 (5 bases). The specimen was CD4+ T cells from blood, collected 12 months after liver transplant. This TCR came from a human patient who received a liver transplant. Some T cells may be graft donor cells. CDR3 region: CASSESGRRINEQFF. In DNA, the CDR3 is TGTGCCAGCAGTGAAAGCGGACGTCGCATCAATGAGCAGTTCTTC.